One and the same sample provided the 31 T cell receptor beta chains below, sequenced in a study of blood T cell repertoires in COVID-19. TCRdb keeps only in-frame clones here, not all; method: immunoSEQ multiplex PCR. This sample has about 170,000 clones; about 86% occur once, and the top ten carry roughly 19%. Sequencing was done on a sample of peripheral blood. These receptors originate from a woman between 65 and 79 years old who had recovered from COVID-19.

The chain links TRBV7-6 to TRBJ1-6; TRBD1 matches 8 bases. The CDR3 is 16 residues long. Germline V gives CDR1 SGHVS, CDR2 FNYEAQ. With 1 base clipped from V and 5 bases from J, the junction kept 4 bases outside the gene matches. The CDR3 coding sequence is TGTGCCAGCAGCTTAGGGACAGGGTTGGATAATTCACCCCTCCACTTT. Its protein is CASSLGTGLDNSPLHF.

The chain carries TRBV25-1 and TRBJ2-3; 9 bases are shared with TRBD2. This CDR3 comprises 15 residues. V lost 10 bases, J lost 5 bases, and 13 bases stayed unmatched. Germline loops: CDR1 MGHDK, CDR2 SYGVNS. The CDR3 nucleotides are TGTGCCACCAGCCGGGGCGGGAGGGCAATAGATACGCAGTATTTT. It encodes CATSRGGRAIDTQYF. Drawing the rest from reference TRBV25-1 and TRBJ2-3, the complete variable domain is EADIYQTPRYLVIGTGKKITLECSQTMGHDKMYWYQQDPGMELHLIHYSYGVNSTEKGDLSSESTVSRIRTEHFPLTLESARPSHTSQYLCATSRGGRAIDTQYFGPGTRLTVL.

This sequence joins TRBV7-3 and TRBJ2-2; TRBD2 aligns across 9 bases. The CDR3 has 16 residues. V was clipped by 3 bases and J by 5 bases; unmatched bases: 7. Per the germline V gene, CDR1 is SGHTA and CDR2 is FQGTGA. This CDR3 is CASSLASGMGTGELFF. CDR3 coding DNA: TGTGCCAGCAGCTTGGCTAGCGGGATGGGGACCGGGGAGCTGTTTTTT.

A few counts support this clone. The chain couples TRBV5-1 to TRBJ2-7; 9 nucleotides align to TRBD1. Per germline, CDR1 SGHRS and CDR2 YFSETQ. V was clipped by 4 bases and J by 0 bases; unmatched bases: 5. CDR3 length: 15 residues. CDR3 loop: CASSDPGQGSYEQYF. CDR3 nucleotides: TGCGCCAGCAGCGATCCGGGACAGGGCTCCTACGAGCAGTACTTC.

Remarks on this clone: Mismatch with germline at one junction end may stem from a read error. CDR3 in DNA: TGTGCCAGCACCCAAAGGGGGGGGTCTGGAAACACCATATATTTT. Translated: CASTQRGGSGNTIYF. This sequence joins TRBV3-1 (or the pseudogene TRBV3-2) and TRBJ1-3; maybe TRBD1 (6 bases). The CDR3 totals 15 residues. CDR1 and CDR2 from the germline V gene are LGHDT and YNNKEL (reference sequence).

The J gene is TRBJ1-2, the V gene TRBV3-1 (or the pseudogene TRBV3-2), with a possible D match to TRBD1 (5 bases). Germline lookup yields CDR1 LGHDT and CDR2 YNNKEL (reference sequence). CDR3 length equals 12 residues. The V end was cut by 4 bases, the J end by 5 bases, with 8 bases between. DNA of the CDR3: TGTGCCAGCAGCCTAGGGGTTTATGGCTACACCTTC. This sequence encodes CASSLGVYGYTF.

The V call is TRBV5-1, the J call TRBJ2-2, with 9 bases identical to TRBD1. J lost 3 bases, V lost 6 bases, and 3 bases had no gene match. The CDR3 covers 14 residues. Germline CDR1 is SGHRS and CDR2 is YFSETQ. As DNA, the CDR3 is TGCGCCAGCACAAGGGACAGGGACACCGGGGAGCTGTTTTTT. This codes for CASTRDRDTGELFF.

The chain recombines TRBV30 with TRBJ1-6, with TRBD1 matching 7 bases. The germline CDR1 and CDR2 sequences are GTSNPN and SVGIG (reference sequence). Losses at the gene ends were 4 bases for V and 7 bases for J; bases not matched to a gene: 7. CDR3 length: 14 amino acids. The CDR3 sequence: CAWTRGQRNSPLHF. The CDR3 bases are TGTGCCTGGACCCGGGGACAGAGAAATTCACCCCTCCACTTT.

The rearrangement links TRBV5-6 to TRBJ2-2, with a possible D match to TRBD1 (6 bases). Germline CDR1 reads SGHDT; CDR2 reads YYEEEE. The CDR3 loop spans 16 amino acids. V shed 0 bases and J shed 5 bases, with 14 bases lying between them. The CDR3 region has the DNA TGTGCCAGCAGCTTGGTCCACAGGGAAGAAACCGGGGAGCTGTTTTTT. This gives the protein CASSLVHREETGELFF.

The chain uses TRBV14 and TRBJ2-3, with 7 nucleotides matching TRBD2. Germline CDR1 SGHDN, CDR2 FVKESK. The CDR3 runs to 14 residues. Trimming took 4 bases from V and 0 from J; bases not matched to a gene: 1. CDR3 sequence (DNA): TGTGCCAGCAGCCCTAGCGGTAGCACAGATACGCAGTATTTT. Protein: CASSPSGSTDTQYF.

V usage is TRBV7-3 and J usage is TRBJ2-6, with a tentative D call TRBD2 (5 bases). The CDR3 runs to 21 residues. Germline CDR1 and CDR2: SGHTA and FQGTGA. Trimming left V 4 bases short and J 4 bases short, with 29 bases between. Here the CDR3 reads CASSSMGSGSGDWAGANVLTF. The CDR3, as DNA: TGTGCCAGCAGCTCTATGGGCTCGGGGTCCGGAGACTGGGCCGGGGCCAACGTCCTGACTTTC.

V gene TRBV2 combines with J gene TRBJ1-5; 8 bases align to TRBD1. After removal of 4 bases from V and 6 bases from J, the junction contained 5 bases not matched to a gene. Germline CDR1 reads SNHLY; CDR2 reads FYNNEI. This CDR3 has 14 amino acids. The CDR3 coding sequence is TGTGCCAGCAGTGGAAACAGGGGGAGTCAGCCCCAGCATTTT. Its protein product is CASSGNRGSQPQHF.

V is TRBV6-6 and J is TRBJ2-3; a weak D match, TRBD2 (6 bases). The CDR3 contains 15 residues. Trimming left V 6 bases short and J 4 bases short, with 17 bases between. The germline CDR1 and CDR2 sequences are MNHNY and SVGAGI (reference sequence). The CDR3 DNA follows: TGTGCCAGCAGCCAACGCGTCGGGGGTCCAGATACGCAGTATTTT. Its translation is CASSQRVGGPDTQYF.

The table lists this clone with a count of one. The gene calls are TRBV28 and TRBJ2-7; no clear D. This CDR3 is built from 13 residues. Germline-derived CDR1 and CDR2 are MDHEN and SYDVKM. The V end lost 7 bases, the J end lost 1 base, and 11 bases lay between the germline ends. The CDR3 DNA follows: TGTGCCAGCACCCTGGGCCAGTCCTACGAGCAGTACTTC. The encoded protein is CASTLGQSYEQYF.

This sequence joins TRBV7-2 and TRBJ2-3, with 11 bases identical to TRBD2. Trimming removed 5 bases from V and 1 base from J; junction bases left unmatched: 5. Germline CDR1 SGHTA, CDR2 FQGNSA. The CDR3 is made up of 16 amino acids. Written as DNA, the CDR3 is TGTGCCAGCAGCACCCATAGCGGGGGGGGCACAGATACGCAGTATTTT. Translating it yields CASSTHSGGGTDTQYF.

The chain employs TRBV28 and TRBJ1-1; no clear D gene. V lost 7 bases and J 1 base, leaving 10 bases between the germline ends. The CDR3 is made up of 13 amino acids. The germline gives CDR1 MDHEN, CDR2 SYDVKM. CDR3 DNA: TGTGCCAGCACCCATAACGGGAACACTGAAGCTTTCTTT. It translates to CASTHNGNTEAFF. The full variable domain, rest sourced from reference TRBV28 and TRBJ1-1, is DVKVTQSSRYLVKRTGEKVFLECVQDMDHENMFWYRQDPGLGLRLIYFSYDVKMKEKGDIPEGYSVSREKKERFSLILESASTNQTSMYLCASTHNGNTEAFFGQGTRLTVV.

V usage is TRBV6-1 and J usage is TRBJ1-2, with no clear D. There are 14 residues in the CDR3. Trimming removed 3 bases at V and 1 base at J, with 9 bases between. Germline V gene data show CDR1 as MNHNS and CDR2 as SASEGT. CDR3 region: CASSDPRYNYGYTF. The CDR3 DNA reads as TGTGCCAGCAGTGACCCCCGTTATAACTATGGCTACACCTTC.

The chain is built from TRBV5-6 and TRBJ1-1; TRBD1 is a possible D gene (5 bases). With 4 bases removed from V and 0 bases from J, the gap between germline ends came to 10 bases. The CDR3 sequence is 14 residues long. CDR1 is SGHDT and CDR2 is YYEEEE in the germline V gene. The CDR3 nucleotides are TGTGCCAGCAGCCCGCGGGGCATGAACACTGAAGCTTTCTTT. This translates into CASSPRGMNTEAFF. Variable domain in full (rest from reference TRBV5-6 and TRBJ1-1): DAGVTQSPTHLIKTRGQQVTLRCSPKSGHDTVSWYQQALGQGPQFIFQYYEEEERQRGNFPDRFSGHQFPNYSSELNVNALLLGDSALYLCASSPRGMNTEAFFGQGTRLTVV.

The chain has TRBV2 and TRBJ1-2, with 9 bases matching TRBD1. The junction had 13 bases not matched to a gene; V was cut back by 6 bases and J by 8 bases. Per the germline V gene, CDR1 is SNHLY and CDR2 is FYNNEI. CDR3 length: 15 residues. The chain's CDR3 is CASSPTTGGAMGYTF. CDR3 coding DNA: TGTGCCAGCAGCCCCACAACAGGGGGCGCAATGGGCTACACCTTC.

This clone was picked up a small number of times. The chain carries TRBV28 and TRBJ1-1; possible D gene TRBD1, 5 bases. V was pared by 6 bases and J by 8 bases, with 16 bases between. There are 13 residues in the CDR3. Germline V gives CDR1 MDHEN, CDR2 SYDVKM. CDR3 region: CASRARQPTEAFF. For the CDR3, the DNA is TGTGCCAGCAGGGCCCGACAGCCGACAGAAGCTTTCTTT. The variable domain in full, with the rest retrieved from reference TRBV28 and TRBJ1-1, is DVKVTQSSRYLVKRTGEKVFLECVQDMDHENMFWYRQDPGLGLRLIYFSYDVKMKEKGDIPEGYSVSREKKERFSLILESASTNQTSMYLCASRARQPTEAFFGQGTRLTVV.

This clone was detected only once. The chain combines TRBV24-1 with TRBJ2-1; TRBD2 aligns across 13 bases. Germline V gene data show CDR1 as KGHDR and CDR2 as SFDVKD. Trimming at V came to 4 bases and at J to 12 bases, leaving 8 bases not matched to a gene. CDR3 size: 15 residues. The CDR3, as DNA: TGTGCCACCAGTGACCCTGGACTAGCGGGAGTGAGGCAGTTCTTC. Translated, it gives CATSDPGLAGVRQFF.

This clone was observed a single time. This rearrangement joins TRBV29-1 to TRBJ1-2; 7 bases are shared with TRBD1. The length of the CDR3 is 12 residues. Per germline, CDR1 SQVTM and CDR2 ANQGSEA. The V and J ends lost 7 bases and 2 bases, in that order; junction bases with no gene match: 4. The CDR3 DNA is TGCAGCGCCCAGGGACAGAACTATGGCTACACCTTC. Translated: CSAQGQNYGYTF.

The rearrangement uses TRBV10-3 and TRBJ1-1; D not certain. The V gene lost 4 bases and the J gene lost 1 base, with 10 bases spanning the gap. This CDR3 contains 14 residues. The germline CDR1 and CDR2 sequences are ENHRY and SYGVKD. Written as DNA, the CDR3 is TGTGCCATCAGTGGGGGAGGGCCGAACACTGAAGCTTTCTTT. This codes for CAISGGGPNTEAFF.

Only one count was recorded for this clone. The chain links TRBV28 to TRBJ1-1; D uncertain. V was clipped by 2 bases and J by 10 bases, with 11 bases between them. This CDR3 has 12 amino acids. CDR1 and CDR2 (germline): MDHEN, SYDVKM. DNA of the CDR3: TGTGCCAGCAGTTTAGGGCCCCCCGGAGCTTTCTTT. It yields the protein CASSLGPPGAFF.

J is TRBJ1-3 and V is TRBV30, with 7 bases fitting TRBD1. Germline-derived CDR1 and CDR2 are GTSNPN and SVGIG (reference sequence). The CDR3 spans 16 residues. With 0 bases clipped from V and 4 bases from J, the junction kept 9 bases outside the gene matches. As DNA, the CDR3 is TGTGCCTGGAGTGTCCCCCTGACAGGGAGAGGAAACACCATATATTTT. Encoded protein: CAWSVPLTGRGNTIYF. Full variable domain (rest looked up from reference TRBV30 and TRBJ1-3): SQTIHQWPATLVQPVGSPLSLECTVEGTSNPNLYWYRQAAGRGLQLLFYSVGIGQISSEVPQNLSASRPQDRQFILSSKKLLLSDSGFYLCAWSVPLTGRGNTIYFGEGSWLTVV.

CDR3 coding DNA: TGCGCCAGCAGCTTGGACCCGGGGAATGGCTACACCTTC. Translated: CASSLDPGNGYTF. This rearrangement joins TRBV5-1 to TRBJ1-2, with D unresolved. This CDR3 is built from 13 residues. The V end lost 0 bases, the J end lost 6 bases, and 9 bases lay between the germline ends. From germline, CDR1 is SGHRS and CDR2 YFSETQ.

The V gene is TRBV5-6, the J gene TRBJ2-1; 9 bases are a match to TRBD1. Germline CDR1 and CDR2: SGHDT and YYEEEE. This CDR3 comprises 15 residues. Trimming removed 2 bases from V and 9 bases from J; junction bases left unmatched: 9. The CDR3 region is CASSFRDRVTGEQFF. The CDR3 DNA follows: TGTGCCAGCAGCTTTCGGGACAGGGTTACGGGTGAGCAGTTCTTC. Looking up the rest from reference TRBV5-6 and TRBJ2-1 gives the full variable domain: DAGVTQSPTHLIKTRGQQVTLRCSPKSGHDTVSWYQQALGQGPQFIFQYYEEEERQRGNFPDRFSGHQFPNYSSELNVNALLLGDSALYLCASSFRDRVTGEQFFGPGTRLTVL.

The V gene is TRBV3-1 (or the pseudogene TRBV3-2), the J gene TRBJ2-7; TRBD2 matches at 7 bases. Trimming removed 4 bases from V and 4 bases from J; junction bases left unmatched: 7. Germline CDR1 reads LGHDT; CDR2 reads YNNKEL (reference sequence). The CDR3 spans 14 residues. This CDR3 is CASSRADGRYEQYF. The CDR3 bases are TGTGCCAGCAGCCGAGCGGACGGGAGGTACGAGCAGTACTTC.

V is TRBV29-1 and J is TRBJ2-7; D remains unclear. Germline CDR1 SQVTM, CDR2 ANQGSEA. CDR3 size: 12 residues. The V gene lost 5 bases and the J gene lost 0 bases, with 8 bases spanning the gap. The CDR3 DNA is TGCAGCGTTCTGCGGAGCTCCTACGAGCAGTACTTC. Translated, it gives CSVLRSSYEQYF.

This clone was found a few times. V gene TRBV11-2 combines with J gene TRBJ1-1, with D possibly being TRBD1 (6 bases). Germline loops: CDR1 SGHAT, CDR2 FQNNGV. V lost 5 bases and J lost 5, with 18 bases in between. The CDR3 spans 15 residues. The CDR3 DNA is TGTGCCAGCAGCCCCTTTTTACAGGGCGTAACTGAAGCTTTCTTT. Its translation is CASSPFLQGVTEAFF.

The chain links TRBV6-5 to TRBJ1-2; 10 bases match TRBD1. The germline V gene has CDR1 MNHEY and CDR2 SVGAGI. This CDR3 is 15 amino acids long. Trimming at V came to 5 bases and at J to 13 bases, leaving 16 bases not matched to a gene. The CDR3 DNA is TGTGCCAGCAGTCCACTGGTGGGGACAGGGGTTGGATGCACCTTC. Translating gives CASSPLVGTGVGCTF.